The 23 T cell receptor beta chains given below trace back to one sample, sequenced in a study of beta chain features in type 1 diabetes. Overall study findings and caveats: Shorter TCRB CDR3s, moderately but significantly so, marked every one of the four CD4+ subsets in Type 1 diabetes patients.

These receptors' antigens are unknown. The isolated RNA, all of it, was reverse transcribed, so expressed TCRB transcripts were what got sequenced. The data were produced by immunoSEQ multiplex PCR, yet TCRdb's version contains in-frame clones alone and is incomplete. The sample lists hundreds of thousands of clones; 13% were seen once. Material for sequencing was naive CD4+ T cells from blood. Source of these receptors: a young man with type 1 diabetes.

This clone has just a few counts. The chain carries TRBV5-6 and TRBJ1-6; no clear D gene. There are 14 residues in the CDR3. CDR1 SGHDT and CDR2 YYEEEE come from the germline V gene. Trimming removed 4 bases at V and 6 bases at J, with 11 bases between. The CDR3 DNA is TGTGCCAGCAGCCCTCGGGCCATTAATTCACCCCTCCACTTT. This encodes CASSPRAINSPLHF.

V is TRBV10-3 and J is TRBJ1-3, with a possible D match to TRBD1 (5 bases). The germline CDR1 and CDR2 sequences are ENHRY and SYGVKD. The length of the CDR3 is 14 residues. Deletions cut 5 bases from V and 2 bases from J, with 10 bases between. The CDR3 coding sequence is TGTGCCATCAGTTTAGGGGAGGCTGGAAACACCATATATTTT. Encoded protein: CAISLGEAGNTIYF.

This chain connects TRBV10-3 to TRBJ1-2, with D hard to call. The CDR3 has 13 amino acids. Per germline, CDR1 ENHRY and CDR2 SYGVKD. Trimming shortened V by 1 base and J by 5 bases, and 8 bases separated the two germline ends. The CDR3 spells CAISEYNRYGYTF. As DNA, the CDR3 is TGTGCCATCAGTGAGTACAATCGATATGGCTACACCTTC.

The V and J genes are TRBV30 and TRBJ2-7; 8 bases fit TRBD1. This CDR3 contains 15 residues. With V trimmed by 0 bases and J by 3 bases, 7 bases remained unmatched. The germline CDR1 and CDR2 sequences are GTSNPN and SVGIG (reference sequence). CDR3 DNA: TGTGCCTGGAGTGTAGGGGAACAGGGGGTCTACGAGCAGTACTTC. Translated: CAWSVGEQGVYEQYF.

This clone was seen only a few times. CDR3 sequence reads: CASSIQGAGANVLTF. The CDR3 region has the DNA TGTGCCAGCAGCATACAGGGGGCTGGGGCCAACGTCCTGACTTTC. The chain has TRBV7-9 and TRBJ2-6; TRBD1 aligns across 8 bases. Per the germline V gene, CDR1 is SEHNR and CDR2 is FQNEAQ (reference sequence). V lost 5 bases, J lost 2 bases, and 2 bases stayed unmatched. This CDR3 spans 15 amino acids. The complete variable domain, with remaining parts taken from reference TRBV7-9 and TRBJ2-6, reads DTGVSQNPRHKITKRGQNVTFRCDPISEHNRLYWYRQTLGQGPEFLTYFQNEAQLEKSRLLSDRFSAERPKGSFSTLEIQRTEQGDSAMYLCASSIQGAGANVLTFGAGSRLTVL.

In this sample, this clone turned up a few times. The chain is built from TRBV10-3 and TRBJ1-5, with D unresolved. Germline V CDR1 and CDR2: ENHRY, SYGVKD. Trimming pared 5 bases from V and 0 bases from J, leaving 2 bases between. This CDR3 spans 12 amino acids. The CDR3 nucleotides read TGTGCCATCAGTAGTAGCAATCAGCCCCAGCATTTT. It yields the protein CAISSSNQPQHF.

This clone was seen only once. The chain couples TRBV6-5 to TRBJ2-3; 9 nucleotides align to TRBD1. The germline gives CDR1 MNHEY, CDR2 SVGAGI. This CDR3 region has 15 residues. Trimming took 4 bases from V and 5 from J; bases not matched to a gene: 7. CDR3 loop: CASSSGDRGGDTQYF. Written as DNA, the CDR3 is TGTGCCAGCAGTTCTGGAGACAGGGGGGGAGATACGCAGTATTTT.

This sequence joins TRBV5-4 and TRBJ1-4; 7 positions match TRBD1. The V gene end was trimmed by 5 bases and the J gene end by 8 bases; junction bases not matched to a gene: 12. The germline gives CDR1 SGHNT, CDR2 YYREEE (reference sequence). This CDR3 region has 15 residues. CDR3 amino acids: CASRPALGTEEKLFF. The CDR3 region has the DNA TGTGCCAGCAGGCCTGCTCTAGGGACAGAAGAAAAACTGTTTTTT.

This clone was observed a handful of times. The chain joins TRBV6-5 to TRBJ1-5; TRBD1 might be the D (5 bases). The CDR3 spans 11 residues. Trimming stripped 6 bases from V and 11 bases from J, with 11 bases between. CDR1 and CDR2 (germline): MNHEY, SVGAGI. As DNA, the CDR3 is TGTGCCAGCAGCCTGCAGGGCGCCCAGCATTTT. It translates to CASSLQGAQHF.

V and J are TRBV9 and TRBJ2-7; 10 bases are a match to TRBD2. V lost 0 bases to trimming and J lost 3 bases; unmatched junction nucleotides: 6. This CDR3 contains 16 residues. Per germline, CDR1 SGDLS and CDR2 YYNGEE. CDR3: CASSVALASGSYEQYF. The CDR3 DNA follows: TGTGCCAGCAGCGTAGCCTTGGCTAGCGGGAGCTACGAGCAGTACTTC.

The sample holds a few counts of this clone. The J gene is TRBJ2-7, the V gene TRBV10-3, with D hard to call. Germline V gene sequence: CDR1 ENHRY, CDR2 SYGVKD. Trimming left V 3 bases short and J 6 bases short, with 9 bases between. This CDR3 region has 12 residues. This chain's CDR3 is CAISDRVGEQYF. In nucleotides, the CDR3 is TGTGCCATCAGTGATAGGGTGGGCGAGCAGTACTTC.

This clone was recorded a few times. This rearrangement joins TRBV6-6 to TRBJ1-1; D call uncertain. Deletions cut 8 bases from V and 7 bases from J, with 11 bases between. CDR3 length equals 11 residues. Germline V gene data show CDR1 as MNHNY and CDR2 as SVGAGI (reference sequence). The CDR3 loop reads CASVLDGEAFF. CDR3 coding DNA: TGTGCCAGCGTACTGGATGGTGAAGCTTTCTTT.

This clone was observed a few times. The chain employs TRBV7-2 and TRBJ2-2; TRBD1 might be the D (5 bases). Germline CDR1 SGHTA, CDR2 FQGNSA. V was clipped by 2 bases and J by 4 bases, with 17 bases between them. This CDR3 is 17 amino acids long. CDR3 in DNA: TGTGCCAGCAGCTTAACGGTCAGGCAGGGTAGCACCGGGGAGCTGTTTTTT. Protein product: CASSLTVRQGSTGELFF.

This chain joins TRBV2 and TRBJ1-1; 7 nucleotides align to TRBD1. The J segment lost 0 bases and the V segment lost 11 bases, leaving 6 bases of the junction unmatched. The germline CDR1 and CDR2 sequences are SNHLY and FYNNEI. The CDR3 consists of 13 residues. CDR3 region: CAGDTGVNTEAFF. The CDR3 DNA sequence: TGTGCCGGTGACACAGGGGTGAACACTGAAGCTTTCTTT.

The chain carries TRBV28 and TRBJ2-7; D remains ambiguous. CDR1 is MDHEN, CDR2 SYDVKM, per germline. Deletions cut 4 bases from V and 1 base from J, with 11 bases between. This CDR3 region has 14 residues. CDR3 sequence (DNA): TGTGCCAGCAGTTCCAACCTAAAGTCCTACGAGCAGTACTTC. This codes for CASSSNLKSYEQYF.

The chain is built from TRBV27 and TRBJ1-6, with 9 bases that match TRBD1. Trimming took 5 bases from V and 10 from J; bases not matched to a gene: 9. Germline CDR1 is MNHEY and CDR2 is SMNVEV (reference sequence). This CDR3 region has 15 residues. CDR3 region: CASSLFGTGSSPLHF. In DNA, the CDR3 is TGTGCCAGCAGTCTTTTCGGGACAGGGAGCTCACCCCTCCACTTT.

The sample holds a few counts of this clone. This chain joins TRBV5-1 and TRBJ2-7; D uncertain. Trimming shortened V by 0 bases and J by 5 bases, and 18 bases separated the two germline ends. Germline V gene data show CDR1 as SGHRS and CDR2 as YFSETQ. CDR3 size: 16 residues. The CDR3 sequence: CASSLGPTVPTDEQYF. As DNA, the CDR3 is TGCGCCAGCAGCTTGGGACCGACTGTCCCAACGGACGAGCAGTACTTC.

The chain recombines TRBV18 with TRBJ2-7; D remains unclear. The length of the CDR3 is 13 residues. Germline loops: CDR1 KGHSH, CDR2 LQKENI. V dropped 2 bases and J dropped 0 bases, with 5 bases sitting between them. The CDR3 protein is CASSPNLSYEQYF. CDR3 nucleotides: TGTGCCAGCTCACCAAACCTCTCCTACGAGCAGTACTTC.

The table lists this clone with a few counts. CDR3 DNA: TGTGCCTGGAGTGTAGGCAGAACGTCTGGGGCCAACGTCCTGACTTTC. It yields the protein CAWSVGRTSGANVLTF. The genes are TRBV30 and TRBJ2-6, with no clear D. The CDR3 totals 16 residues. Germline V gene data show CDR1 as GTSNPN and CDR2 as SVGIG (reference sequence). The V and J ends lost 0 bases and 1 base respectively, with 10 bases between them.

This clone was observed a few times. The chain uses TRBV30 and TRBJ1-2; a possible D gene is TRBD1 (5 bases). V gave up 5 bases and J gave up 4 bases, with 14 bases separating them. Germline-derived CDR1 and CDR2 are GTSNPN and SVGIG (reference sequence). This CDR3 is 13 amino acids long. This CDR3 reads CAWGGPLGYGYTF. The CDR3 DNA is TGTGCCTGGGGGGGACCGCTGGGCTATGGCTACACCTTC. Combining the CDR3 with reference TRBV30 and TRBJ1-2 gives the whole variable domain SQTIHQWPATLVQPVGSPLSLECTVEGTSNPNLYWYRQAAGRGLQLLFYSVGIGQISSEVPQNLSASRPQDRQFILSSKKLLLSDSGFYLCAWGGPLGYGYTFGSGTRLTVV.

Comments on this clone: Additional DNA sequences in this sample encode the identical CDR3. This chain joins TRBV10-3 and TRBJ1-1; D remains ambiguous. The germline V gene encodes CDR1 ENHRY and CDR2 SYGVKD. The CDR3 is 12 residues long. V was shortened by 8 bases and J by 3 bases, with 10 bases between the two germline ends. The CDR3 bases are TGTGCCATCTCAACTGGGGACACTGAAGCTTTCTTT. This encodes CAISTGDTEAFF.

The chain carries TRBV30 and TRBJ2-6, with D possibly being TRBD1 (6 bases). The V end lost 2 bases, the J end lost 0 bases, and 14 bases lay between the germline ends. This CDR3 spans 17 amino acids. Germline CDR1 GTSNPN, CDR2 SVGIG (reference sequence). Here the CDR3 DNA reads TGTGCCTGGAGTATTGACAGGACGAGCTCTGGGGCCAACGTCCTGACTTTC. Its translation: CAWSIDRTSSGANVLTF.

With regard to this clone: Other DNA sequences in the sample encode the same CDR3. The CDR3 region is CASGNTEAFF. The CDR3 region has the DNA TGCGCAAGCGGGAACACTGAAGCTTTCTTT. The chain uses TRBV4-1 and TRBJ1-1; unclear D gene. CDR3 length: 10 amino acids. Germline assignment: CDR1 MGHRA and CDR2 YSYEKL.